This entry features one T cell receptor beta chain sequence. Which antigen it targets is not known. No base quality values were provided; no much bigger clone lies one nucleotide off. The immunoSEQ Assay, which relies on bias-controlled multiplex PCR amplification of genomic DNA, was used to profile TCRbeta CDR3 regions. The authors' analysis ran thus. To quantify the absolute abundance of each unique TCRbeta CDR3 region, the sequences were collapsed and filtered. Two models were used to test differential abundance: a binomial model (Fisher-equivalent) and a beta-binomial model that adds time-dependent variance fitted from healthy donors. Any clone with fewer than 5 combined templates was excluded, and a clone was called differentially abundant if its Benjamini-Hochberg FDR was below 0.01. In the beta-binomial model, variance was expressed as a function of the total template count across the two samples, in the form v = (b*log(k)+a)^2. TCRdb mirrors the immuneACCESS table, restricted to in-frame sequences. Some clones are absent from its copies; in checked studies, under half trace to an unresolved V gene, and the reason for the others is unknown. From that table come the V and J calls and clone size; the DNA was used to work out D and trimming. The sample contains approximately 81,000 clones, roughly 89% of them found a single time. The top ten constitute 15% to 20% of the sample.

During the collection period, no infections or other immune events were recorded for the healthy donors. Healthy-donor blood repertoires served as a training cohort to calibrate time-dependent variance in a beta-binomial model of T-cell clone differential abundance. The training cohort comprised approximately ten healthy donors, 3 female and 7 male. An age range of about 25 to 64 years, with an average of about 45 years, was recorded for the donors. Whole blood was collected from each healthy donor at three time points spaced about 2 weeks apart and obtained from a commercial supplier. Genomic DNA was extracted from unsorted whole blood for immunosequencing. The sample belongs to a study of identifying expanded T cells in peripheral blood (dated by TCRdb to the late 2010s). Notes on the research overall: Technical replicates were generated by sequencing separate aliquots of the same genomic DNA pool, and four replicates were compared pairwise. The paper as a whole reports these results and caveats: Around 1.3 differentially abundant clones were flagged by the binomial model between technical replicates, whereas about 16 and 19 were flagged over two weeks and four weeks, respectively. Across all healthy-donor time intervals, the beta-binomial model significantly lowered both the number of clones called differentially abundant and the false-positive rate. The authors expected that biological variance in healthy repertoires might rise further over much longer intervals, such as months to years. For all healthy donors, the variance in clone template counts between two-week samples rose significantly as total template count increased.

The germline V gene sets CDR1 to SQVTM and CDR2 to ANQGSEA. From its cysteine to its phenylalanine, the CDR3 spans 11 amino acids. This entry keeps only the CDR3 DNA: 33 bases, framed from base 1. V gives up 5 bases and J gives up 6 bases, and the segment between their germline ends measures 11 bases. The clonotype was recovered from a person between 18 and 75 years old in good health. The chain employs TRBV29-1 and TRBJ2-7; the D gene assignment is perhaps TRBD1 or TRBD2, with each matching 6 bases. Input material: blood. The CDR3 is CSVHKGGEQYF. The DNA reads as follows: TGCAGCGTTCATAAGGGGGGCGAGCAGTACTTC.